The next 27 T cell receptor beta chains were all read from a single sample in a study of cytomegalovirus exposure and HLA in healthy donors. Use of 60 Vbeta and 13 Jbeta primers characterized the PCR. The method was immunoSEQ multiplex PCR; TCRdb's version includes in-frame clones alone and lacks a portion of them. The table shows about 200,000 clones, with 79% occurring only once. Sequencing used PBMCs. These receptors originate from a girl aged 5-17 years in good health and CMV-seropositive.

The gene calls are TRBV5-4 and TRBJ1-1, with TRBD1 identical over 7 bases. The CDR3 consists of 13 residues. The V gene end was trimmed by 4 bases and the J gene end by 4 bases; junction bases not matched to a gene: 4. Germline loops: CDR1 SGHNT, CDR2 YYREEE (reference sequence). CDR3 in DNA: TGTGCCAGCAGCCGGGACAGCTCCACTGAAGCTTTCTTT. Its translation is CASSRDSSTEAFF.

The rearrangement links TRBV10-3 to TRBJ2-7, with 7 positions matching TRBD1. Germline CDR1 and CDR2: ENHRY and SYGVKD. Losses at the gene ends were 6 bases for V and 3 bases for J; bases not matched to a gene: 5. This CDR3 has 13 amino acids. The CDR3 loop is CAIRLGQIYEQYF. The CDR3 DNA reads TGTGCCATCAGGTTGGGACAGATCTACGAGCAGTACTTC.

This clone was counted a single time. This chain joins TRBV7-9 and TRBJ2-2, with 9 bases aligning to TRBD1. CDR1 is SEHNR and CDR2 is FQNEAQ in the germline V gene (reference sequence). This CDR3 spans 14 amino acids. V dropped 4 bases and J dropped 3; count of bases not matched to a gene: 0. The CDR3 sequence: CASSWTGDTGELFF. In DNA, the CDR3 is TGTGCCAGCAGCTGGACAGGGGACACCGGGGAGCTGTTTTTT.

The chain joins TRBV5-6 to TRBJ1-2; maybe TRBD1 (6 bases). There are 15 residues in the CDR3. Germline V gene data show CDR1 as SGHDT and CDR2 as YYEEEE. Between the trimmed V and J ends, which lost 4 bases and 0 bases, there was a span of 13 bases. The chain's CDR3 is CASSARDISNYGYTF. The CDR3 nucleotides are TGTGCCAGCAGCGCCCGGGACATCTCTAACTATGGCTACACCTTC. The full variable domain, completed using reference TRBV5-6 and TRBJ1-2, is DAGVTQSPTHLIKTRGQQVTLRCSPKSGHDTVSWYQQALGQGPQFIFQYYEEEERQRGNFPDRFSGHQFPNYSSELNVNALLLGDSALYLCASSARDISNYGYTFGSGTRLTVV.

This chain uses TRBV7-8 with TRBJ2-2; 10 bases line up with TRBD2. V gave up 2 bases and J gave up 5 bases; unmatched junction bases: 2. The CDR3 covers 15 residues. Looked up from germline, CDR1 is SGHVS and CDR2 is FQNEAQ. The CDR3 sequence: CASSLSGGGTGELFF. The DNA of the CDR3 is TGTGCCAGCAGCTTAAGCGGGGGGGGAACCGGGGAGCTGTTTTTT. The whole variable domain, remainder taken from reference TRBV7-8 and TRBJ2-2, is GAGVSQSPRYKVAKRGQDVALRCDPISGHVSLFWYQQALGQGPEFLTYFQNEAQLDKSGLPSDRFFAERPEGSVSTLKIQRTQQEDSAVYLCASSLSGGGTGELFFGEGSRLTVL.

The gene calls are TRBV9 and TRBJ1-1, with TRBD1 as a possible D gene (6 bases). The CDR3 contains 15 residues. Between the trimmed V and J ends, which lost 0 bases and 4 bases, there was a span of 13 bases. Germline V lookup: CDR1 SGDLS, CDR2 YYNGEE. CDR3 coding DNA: TGTGCCAGCAGCGTAGGTACAGGGCCGAGCACTGAAGCTTTCTTT. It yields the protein CASSVGTGPSTEAFF.

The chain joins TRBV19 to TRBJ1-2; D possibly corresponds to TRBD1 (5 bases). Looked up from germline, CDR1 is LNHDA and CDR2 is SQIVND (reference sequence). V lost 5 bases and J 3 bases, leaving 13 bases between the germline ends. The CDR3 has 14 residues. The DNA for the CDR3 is TGTGCCAGTAGTGCTGGGGGGGTTGACTATGGCTACACCTTC. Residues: CASSAGGVDYGYTF.

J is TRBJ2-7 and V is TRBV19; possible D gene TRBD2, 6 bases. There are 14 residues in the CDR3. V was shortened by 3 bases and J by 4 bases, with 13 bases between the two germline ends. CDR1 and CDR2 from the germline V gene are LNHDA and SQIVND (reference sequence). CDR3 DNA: TGTGCCAGTAGTATGGGACTCGTCCTGTACGAGCAGTACTTC. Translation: CASSMGLVLYEQYF.

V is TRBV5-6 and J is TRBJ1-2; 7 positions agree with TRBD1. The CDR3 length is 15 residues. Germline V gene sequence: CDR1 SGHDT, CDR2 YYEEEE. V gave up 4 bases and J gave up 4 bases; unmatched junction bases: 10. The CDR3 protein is CASSIRTGGGYGYTF. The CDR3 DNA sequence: TGTGCCAGCAGCATCCGGACAGGAGGTGGCTATGGCTACACCTTC.

The CDR3 here is CASSRQGDTEAFF. CDR3 nucleotides: TGCGCCAGCAGCCGCCAGGGTGACACTGAAGCTTTCTTT. V is TRBV4-3 and J is TRBJ1-1; possibly TRBD1 for D (5 bases). The CDR3 consists of 13 residues. CDR1 LGHNA and CDR2 YSLEER come from the germline V gene. Trimming stripped 4 bases from V and 3 bases from J, with 9 bases between.

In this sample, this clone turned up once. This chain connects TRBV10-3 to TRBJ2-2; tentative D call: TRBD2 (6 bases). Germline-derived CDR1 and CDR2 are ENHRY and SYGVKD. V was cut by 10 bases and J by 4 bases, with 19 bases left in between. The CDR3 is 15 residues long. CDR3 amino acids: CATRDGLKGTGELFF. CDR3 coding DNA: TGTGCCACGCGGGACGGTCTTAAGGGCACCGGGGAGCTGTTTTTT.

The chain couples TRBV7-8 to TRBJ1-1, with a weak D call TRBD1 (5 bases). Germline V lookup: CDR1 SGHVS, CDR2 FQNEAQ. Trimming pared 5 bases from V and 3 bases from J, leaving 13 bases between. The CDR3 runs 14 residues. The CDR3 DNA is TGTGCCAGCAGCCCGTGGGCAGGGTACACTGAAGCTTTCTTT. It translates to CASSPWAGYTEAFF.

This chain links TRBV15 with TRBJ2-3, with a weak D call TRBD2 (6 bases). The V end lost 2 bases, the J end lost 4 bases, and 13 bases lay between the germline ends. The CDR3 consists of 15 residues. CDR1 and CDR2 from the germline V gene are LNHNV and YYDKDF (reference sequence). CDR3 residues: CATSRSRTGADTQYF. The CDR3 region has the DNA TGTGCCACCAGCAGATCCAGAACGGGGGCAGATACGCAGTATTTT.

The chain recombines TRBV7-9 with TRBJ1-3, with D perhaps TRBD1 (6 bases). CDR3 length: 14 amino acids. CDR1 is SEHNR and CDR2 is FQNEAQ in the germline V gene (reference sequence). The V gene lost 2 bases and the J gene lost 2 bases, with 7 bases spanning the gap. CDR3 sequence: CASSLPGAGNTIYF. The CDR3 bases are TGTGCCAGCAGCTTACCAGGGGCTGGAAACACCATATATTTT.

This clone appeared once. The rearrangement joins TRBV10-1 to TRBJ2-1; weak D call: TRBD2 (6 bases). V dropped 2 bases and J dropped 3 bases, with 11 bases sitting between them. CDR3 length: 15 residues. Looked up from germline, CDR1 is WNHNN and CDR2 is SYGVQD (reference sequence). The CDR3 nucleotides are TGCGCCAGCAGTGAGGCTAGCGTGGACTACAATGAGCAGTTCTTC. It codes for CASSEASVDYNEQFF.

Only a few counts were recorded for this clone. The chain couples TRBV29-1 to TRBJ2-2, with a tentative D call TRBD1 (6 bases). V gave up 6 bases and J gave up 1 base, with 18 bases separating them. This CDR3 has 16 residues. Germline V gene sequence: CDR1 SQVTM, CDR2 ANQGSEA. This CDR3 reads CSVATGQKLNTGELFF. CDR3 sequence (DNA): TGCAGCGTCGCTACTGGACAGAAACTGAACACCGGGGAGCTGTTTTTT.

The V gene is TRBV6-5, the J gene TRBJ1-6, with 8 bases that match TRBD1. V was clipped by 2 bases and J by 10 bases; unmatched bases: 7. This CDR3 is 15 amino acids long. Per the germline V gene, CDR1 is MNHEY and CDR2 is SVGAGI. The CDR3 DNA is TGTGCCAGCAGTTACACCGACAGGGGACCCTCACCCCTCCACTTT. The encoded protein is CASSYTDRGPSPLHF.

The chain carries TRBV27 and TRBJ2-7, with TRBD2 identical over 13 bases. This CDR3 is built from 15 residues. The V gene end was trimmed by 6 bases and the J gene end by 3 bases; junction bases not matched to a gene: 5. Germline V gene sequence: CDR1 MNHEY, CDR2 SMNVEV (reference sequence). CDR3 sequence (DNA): TGTGCCAGCAGACGGACTAGCGGGGGAAACTACGAGCAGTACTTC. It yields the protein CASRRTSGGNYEQYF.

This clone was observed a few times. In nucleotides, the CDR3 is TGTGCCAGCAGTAAGTCCGCCGGGAATTCACCCCTCCACTTT. It is translated as CASSKSAGNSPLHF. The chain links TRBV25-1 to TRBJ1-6; unclear D gene. The CDR3 sequence is 14 residues long. Germline values: CDR1 MGHDK, CDR2 SYGVNS. V was trimmed by 5 bases and J by 7 bases, leaving 12 bases between them.

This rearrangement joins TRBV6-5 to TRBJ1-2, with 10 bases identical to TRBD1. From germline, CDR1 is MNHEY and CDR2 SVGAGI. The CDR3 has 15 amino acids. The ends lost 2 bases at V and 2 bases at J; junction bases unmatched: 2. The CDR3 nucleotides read TGTGCCAGCAGTTACAGGACAGGGGGGAACTATGGCTACACCTTC. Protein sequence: CASSYRTGGNYGYTF.

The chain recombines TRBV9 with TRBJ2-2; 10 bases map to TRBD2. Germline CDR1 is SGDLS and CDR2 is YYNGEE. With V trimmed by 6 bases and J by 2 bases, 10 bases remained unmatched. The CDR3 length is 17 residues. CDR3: CASTQPLAGANTGELFF. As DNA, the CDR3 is TGTGCCAGCACCCAACCTCTAGCGGGGGCAAACACCGGGGAGCTGTTTTTT.

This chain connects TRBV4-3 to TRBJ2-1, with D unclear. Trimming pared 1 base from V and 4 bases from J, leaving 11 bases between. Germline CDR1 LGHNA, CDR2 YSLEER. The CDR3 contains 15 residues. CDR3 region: CASSQARELYNEQFF. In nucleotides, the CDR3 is TGCGCCAGCAGCCAAGCGAGAGAATTGTACAATGAGCAGTTCTTC.

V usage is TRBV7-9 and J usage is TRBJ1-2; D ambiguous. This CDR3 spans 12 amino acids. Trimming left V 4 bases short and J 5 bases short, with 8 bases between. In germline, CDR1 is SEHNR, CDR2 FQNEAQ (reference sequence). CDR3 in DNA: TGTGCCAGCAGCTACCCGGGGTATGGCTACACCTTC. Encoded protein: CASSYPGYGYTF. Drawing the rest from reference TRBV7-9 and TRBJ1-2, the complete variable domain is DTGVSQNPRHKITKRGQNVTFRCDPISEHNRLYWYRQTLGQGPEFLTYFQNEAQLEKSRLLSDRFSAERPKGSFSTLEIQRTEQGDSAMYLCASSYPGYGYTFGSGTRLTVV.

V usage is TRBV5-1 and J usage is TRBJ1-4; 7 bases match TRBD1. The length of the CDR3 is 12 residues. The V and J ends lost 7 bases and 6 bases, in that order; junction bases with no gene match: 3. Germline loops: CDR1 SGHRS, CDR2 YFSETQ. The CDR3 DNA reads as TGCGCCAGCCGAGGACAGGATGAAAAACTGTTTTTT. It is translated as CASRGQDEKLFF. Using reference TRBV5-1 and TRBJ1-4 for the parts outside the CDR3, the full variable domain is KAGVTQTPRYLIKTRGQQVTLSCSPISGHRSVSWYQQTPGQGLQFLFEYFSETQRNKGNFPGRFSGRQFSNSRSEMNVSTLELGDSALYLCASRGQDEKLFFGSGTQLSVL.

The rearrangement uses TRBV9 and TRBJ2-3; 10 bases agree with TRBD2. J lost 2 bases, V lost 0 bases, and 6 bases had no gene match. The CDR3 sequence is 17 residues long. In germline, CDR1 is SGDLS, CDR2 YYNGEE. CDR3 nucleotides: TGTGCCAGCAGCGTAGGTTCTAGCGGGGGTAACACAGATACGCAGTATTTT. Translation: CASSVGSSGGNTDTQYF.

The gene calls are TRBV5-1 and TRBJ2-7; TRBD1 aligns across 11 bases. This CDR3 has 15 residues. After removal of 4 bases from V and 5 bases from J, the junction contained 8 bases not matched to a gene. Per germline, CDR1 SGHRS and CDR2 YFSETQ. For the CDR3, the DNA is TGCGCCAGCAGCCACCCCGGGACAGGGGGACACGAGCAGTACTTC. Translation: CASSHPGTGGHEQYF. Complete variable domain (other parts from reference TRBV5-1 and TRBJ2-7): KAGVTQTPRYLIKTRGQQVTLSCSPISGHRSVSWYQQTPGQGLQFLFEYFSETQRNKGNFPGRFSGRQFSNSRSEMNVSTLELGDSALYLCASSHPGTGGHEQYFGPGTRLTVT.

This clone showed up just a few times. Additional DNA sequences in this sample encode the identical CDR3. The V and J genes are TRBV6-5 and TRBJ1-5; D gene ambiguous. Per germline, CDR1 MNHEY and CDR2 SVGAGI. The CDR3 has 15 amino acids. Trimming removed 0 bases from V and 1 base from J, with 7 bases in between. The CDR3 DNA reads TGTGCCAGCAGTTACTCAAGTGGCAGCAATCAGCCCCAGCATTTT. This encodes CASSYSSGSNQPQHF.